This T cell receptor beta chain was profiled in a study of OX40 agonist ivuxolimab in advanced cancers. Regarding the research as a whole: Ivuxolimab was an agonistic, fully human IgG2 monoclonal antibody directed against OX40 (CD134), a costimulatory receptor. Peripheral TCRbeta sequencing was intended to test whether TCR sequence diversity was altered and clonal T-cell expansion was caused by ivuxolimab. Intravenous ivuxolimab was administered to patients every 2 weeks at six dose levels: 0.01, 0.1, 0.3, 1.5, 3 and 10 mg/kg. The paper describes the monotherapy dose-escalation part (N ≈ 50 patients) of the phase I trial of ivuxolimab. Prior anti-PD-1, anti-PD-L1 or anti-CTLA-4 therapy was permitted, and approximately 39% of dose-escalation patients had received checkpoint inhibitors. The dose-escalation cohort was approximately 83% male with a mean age of approximately 59 years, ranging from 23 to 79. Of the approximately 53 patients in dose escalation, about 20 had hepatocellular carcinoma, roughly 15 had melanoma, 9 had renal cell carcinoma and 9 had head and neck cancer. Partial responses occurred in three dose-escalation patients: two with cutaneous melanoma and one with hepatocellular carcinoma.

For sequencing of the TCRbeta CDR3 region, genomic DNA was extracted from the sorted cells. The immunoSEQ Assay was used to sequence the TCRbeta CDR3 regions. TCRdb stores this immuneACCESS table with in-frame sequences only. Part of the clones is absent; in the studies checked, under half of the shortfall reflects unresolved V genes, and no reason is known for the rest. This sample gives tens of thousands of clones in total; approximately 86% of them show up just once. The ten largest account for about 2.6% of the sample. Patients with autoimmune disease history or receiving systemic immunosuppression were excluded from the trial. Peripheral blood for TCR sequencing was collected from all dose cohorts at baseline, on cycle 4 day 1, and on cycle 7 day 1. Samples were obtained from an open-label, multicenter, first-in-human phase I dose-escalation trial of ivuxolimab. Adults with locally advanced or metastatic melanoma, renal cell carcinoma, hepatocellular carcinoma or head and neck squamous cell carcinoma were enrolled in the trial. Before TCR sequencing, CD4+ and CD8+ T cells were separately sorted from peripheral blood.

V is cut by 2 bases and J by 13 bases, and the space between the germline ends is 27 bases. According to the germline V gene, CDR1 reads SGHVS and CDR2 reads FQNEAQ. From the cysteine up to the phenylalanine, the CDR3 has a length of 17 residues. Left in the record is the CDR3 DNA by itself, 51 bases read in frame from the first base. Notes on this clone: The antigen it recognizes is unknown. Base qualities are not recorded, but no much larger clone differs from it by a single base.

Points the paper makes about the study in general: Low levels of normalized T-cell clonal expansion were also shown by some nonresponding patients. At doses of 0.1 to 3.0 mg/kg, clonal expansion of both CD4+ and CD8+ T cells in blood was seen between baseline and week 6. The antigen specificity of the peripheral T cells that underwent clonal expansion was not determined. In partial responders in the 0.1-3.0 mg/kg groups, normalized peripheral clonal expansion was found to be among the lowest, especially among CD8+ T cells. After ivuxolimab, CD8+ T cells had more expanded clones than CD4+ T cells on average.

The sample was CD4+ or CD8+ T cells sorted from blood, taken in a trial of the OX40 agonist ivuxolimab. The chain is encoded by TRBV7-8 joined to TRBJ2-1; the best D guess is TRBD1, with 5 bases matching. This sequence was found in an adult with an advanced solid tumor such as melanoma, head and neck, liver or kidney cancer. The DNA sequence reads TGTGCCAGCAGCTTAATCCCCACTTCGTTTTGGGGCAGAGACCAGTTCTTC. This codes for CASSLIPTSFWGRDQFF.